This T cell receptor beta chain is drawn from a study of OX40 agonist ivuxolimab in advanced cancers. As for the study in general: Across the patients, intravenous ivuxolimab was delivered every 2 weeks at 0.01 to 10 mg/kg. Participants averaged roughly 57 years of age (range roughly 23 to 85) and were 75% to 90% male. Points from the study as a whole: More expanded clones were found, on average, in CD8+ than in CD4+ T cells.

TCRdb's copy holds only in-frame clones and misses some; the assay was immunoSEQ multiplex PCR. The profile shows 65,000 to 90,000 clones, 85% of them singletons. Remarks on this clone: Its antigen is undetermined.

Sampled blood was obtained at baseline, cycle 4 day 1, and cycle 7 day 1. This CDR3 has 14 amino acids. V shed 3 bases and J shed 5 bases, with 14 bases lying between them. Germline-derived CDR1 and CDR2 are LNHDA and SQIVND (reference sequence). The chain is built from TRBV19 and TRBJ2-7; D call uncertain. The specimen comprised CD4+ or CD8+ T cells sorted from blood, sampled in a trial of the OX40 agonist ivuxolimab. The receptor's source is an adult with an advanced solid tumor such as melanoma, head and neck, liver or kidney cancer. The DNA of the CDR3 is TGTGCCAGTAGTATCAAGGGTGGCCCCCACGAGCAGTACTTC. This gives the protein CASSIKGGPHEQYF.